This T cell receptor beta chain derives from a study of the immune and genomic landscape of osteosarcoma. Study-wide background: Over 65% presented with localized disease at diagnosis.

Study findings and constraints: Roughly 5 repertoires, each under 100 clonotypes, were dominated by one hyperexpanded clone. Clonality was benchmarked against external normal skin and healthy blood data.

Comment on this clone: Its antigen is as yet unknown.

Sequenced by immunoSEQ multiplex PCR; TCRdb stores in-frame clones only, minus some. The table records 10,000 to 12,000 clones, over 55% of them present only once. The post-treatment osteosarcoma tumors were primary, local recurrence or metastasis specimens from poor-prognosis patients. Trimming took 0 bases from V and 1 from J; bases not matched to a gene: 2. CDR3 size: 15 residues. The germline V gene encodes CDR1 MGHRA and CDR2 YSYEKL. The clonotype comes from a human donor with osteosarcoma. The sample consisted of osteosarcoma tumor tissue from the lung. This sequence joins TRBV4-1 and TRBJ1-1; 7 bases map to TRBD1. CDR3: CASSQDGTANTEAFF. CDR3 coding DNA: TGCGCCAGCAGCCAAGACGGGACAGCGAACACTGAAGCTTTCTTT.